One sample yielded the 18 T cell receptor beta chains listed below, sequenced in a study of CD4 and CD8 cells across lung adenocarcinoma regions. TCRdb re-derived calls from the PCR reads in MiXCR, one entry per CDR3 protein. Of over 15,000 distinct CDR3 sequences listed, about 46% are singletons. The sample was CD4+ T cells from the margin of a lung tumor. The receptors were sampled from a male donor with lung adenocarcinoma. The CD4 and CD8 labels of this study may be unreliable.

V usage is TRBV9 and J usage is TRBJ2-1; tentatively, D is TRBD1 or TRBD2 (5 bases each). The CDR3 is 15 amino acids. V was trimmed by 3 bases and J by 4 bases, leaving 14 bases between them. The germline V gene encodes CDR1 SGDLS and CDR2 YYNGEE. The DNA of the CDR3 is TGTGCCAGCAGCGAGGTAGGGACGGATTACAATGAGCAGTTCTTC. This gives the protein CASSEVGTDYNEQFF.

The V gene is TRBV6-5, the J gene TRBJ1-1; unclear D gene. The germline V and J ends were trimmed by 6 bases and 10 bases, with 18 bases remaining between them. This CDR3 comprises 13 residues. Germline assignment: CDR1 MNHEY and CDR2 SVGAGI. CDR3 DNA sequence: TGTGCCAGCAGCTTATGTGGGAACTCTGGAGCTTTCTTT. It codes for CASSLCGNSGAFF.

Regarding this clonotype: At one boundary the junction diverges from the germline segment, which might be a read error. This chain joins TRBV27 and TRBJ2-3, with 7 nucleotides matching TRBD1. CDR3 size: 16 residues. In germline, CDR1 is MNHEY, CDR2 SMNVEV (reference sequence). CDR3 coding DNA: TGTGCCAGCAGTTTAGTGGGGACAGCACCCACAGATACTCAGTATTTC. Protein sequence: CASSLVGTAPTDTQYF.

J is TRBJ2-3 and V is TRBV6-5; 7 nucleotides line up with TRBD1. V gave up 4 bases and J gave up 11 bases; unmatched junction bases: 12. The CDR3 has 14 residues. Germline CDR1 is MNHEY and CDR2 is SVGAGI. This CDR3 is CASSLQGCTGEQYF. The CDR3 DNA is TGTGCCAGCAGTTTACAGGGGTGCACAGGTGAGCAGTATTTT.

In its sample, this clonotype is medium-sized. The chain combines TRBV6-5 with TRBJ2-5; 8 bases map to TRBD2. Germline V lookup: CDR1 MNHEY, CDR2 SVGAGI. The CDR3 runs to 16 residues. V was clipped by 0 bases and J by 5 bases; unmatched bases: 8. CDR3 coding DNA: TGTGCCAGCAGTTACTCTAGCGGGACCGCTTGGGAGACCCAGTACTTC. Protein sequence: CASSYSSGTAWETQYF.

This clonotype was counted between two and nine times. The chain is built from TRBV4-1 and TRBJ2-5, with 15 nucleotides matching TRBD2. This CDR3 is built from 19 residues. V trimming: 4 bases; J trimming: 1 base; junction bases outside the gene matches: 10. Germline V CDR1 and CDR2: MGHRA, YSYEKL. In nucleotides, the CDR3 is TGCGCCAGCAGCCCCGGGACTAGCGGGAGGCCCCTCCTCCAAGAGACCCAGTACTTC. As protein: CASSPGTSGRPLLQETQYF.

The chain uses TRBV18 and TRBJ2-5, with D perhaps TRBD2 (5 bases). The length of the CDR3 is 14 residues. The V gene lost 4 bases and the J gene lost 5 bases, with 14 bases spanning the gap. The germline V gene has CDR1 KGHSH and CDR2 LQKENI. Here the CDR3 reads CASSQSAPGETQYF. The CDR3 nucleotides are TGTGCCAGCTCACAGTCAGCTCCGGGGGAGACCCAGTACTTC.

This clonotype came up a few times. V is TRBV6-1 and J is TRBJ1-2; 8 nucleotides align to TRBD1. CDR1 and CDR2 from the germline V gene are MNHNS and SASEGT. The ends lost 6 bases at V and 4 bases at J; junction bases unmatched: 16. The CDR3 extends over 17 amino acids. The CDR3 here is CASRKGSSGGLGYGYTF. Here the CDR3 DNA reads TGTGCCAGCAGGAAAGGAAGTTCAGGGGGCCTGGGCTATGGCTACACCTTC.

J is TRBJ2-1 and V is TRBV4-1, with 9 positions matching TRBD2. The length of the CDR3 is 18 residues. The J segment lost 1 base and the V segment lost 0 bases, leaving 7 bases of the junction unmatched. Germline V CDR1 and CDR2: MGHRA, YSYEKL. The CDR3 loop is CASSQEFRLADSYNEQFF. In nucleotides, the CDR3 is TGCGCCAGCAGCCAAGAATTCAGACTAGCGGATTCCTACAATGAGCAGTTCTTC.

In regard to this clonotype: A much larger clone differs from this one at a single base, so this may be a read error. The chain links TRBV7-8 to TRBJ2-1, with 9 bases fitting TRBD1. V lost 2 bases to trimming and J lost 10 bases; unmatched junction nucleotides: 15. This CDR3 spans 17 amino acids. Germline-derived CDR1 and CDR2 are SGHVS and FQNEAQ. The CDR3 DNA reads TGTGCCAGCAGCTTAAATTCCGCGGGACAGGGCCCCTACGAGCAGTTCTTC. As protein: CASSLNSAGQGPYEQFF.

The chain couples TRBV10-1 to TRBJ2-3; TRBD2 matches 11 bases. The CDR3 sequence is 16 residues long. With 0 bases clipped from V and 6 bases from J, the junction kept 5 bases outside the gene matches. Germline CDR1 and CDR2: WNHNN and SYGVQD (reference sequence). CDR3 nucleotide sequence: TGCGCCAGCAGTGAGTCTAGCGGGGGGGCGCCGGATACGCAGTATTTT. Translating it yields CASSESSGGAPDTQYF.

The V and J genes are TRBV6-1 and TRBJ1-1; D unresolved. The CDR3 is 13 amino acids. The germline CDR1 and CDR2 sequences are MNHNS and SASEGT. V gave up 6 bases and J gave up 5 bases, with 13 bases separating them. CDR3 coding DNA: TGTGCCAGCAGCCGCTTTCTTGGGACTGAAGCTTTCTTT. The encoded protein is CASSRFLGTEAFF.

Concerning this clonotype itself: A much larger clone differs by one base, so this may be a read error. The CDR3 does not close with the conserved phenylalanine or tryptophan, likely indicating a read error. V is TRBV14 and J is TRBJ2-1; no clear D. The germline gives CDR1 SGHDN, CDR2 FVKESK. The CDR3 length is 15 residues. V gave up 0 bases and J gave up 4 bases, with 10 bases separating them. The chain's CDR3 is CASSQDLVRYNEQFL. CDR3 coding DNA: TGTGCCAGCAGCCAAGATCTGGTCAGGTACAATGAGCAGTTCTTA.

As for this clonotype: A read error may explain this, as a much larger clone is one base away. The chain recombines TRBV7-6 with TRBJ2-1; D perhaps matches TRBD1 (8 bases). The J call is uncertain, as TRBJ2-5 better fits the DNA end. CDR3 length: 14 amino acids. Germline CDR1 reads SGHVS; CDR2 reads FNYEAQ. CDR3 DNA: TGTGCCAGCAACACCTTACAGGGGGGGGAGACCCAGTACTTC. Its protein is CASNTLQGGETQYF.

The count of this clonotype is one. J is TRBJ2-1 and V is TRBV25-1; either TRBD1 or TRBD2 may supply D (6 bases each). TRBJ2-5 matches the DNA end more closely, so the J call is doubtful. Germline V CDR1 and CDR2: MGHDK, SYGVNS. The CDR3 consists of 15 residues. This CDR3 is CASGLGGLHQDIQYF. The DNA for the CDR3 is TGTGCCAGCGGGCTCGGGGGCCTCCACCAGGACATCCAGTACTTC.

As to this clonotype: The junction departs from germline at one end; a sequencing error may be responsible. The chain uses TRBV10-2 and TRBJ2-3; tentative D call: TRBD1 (6 bases). Germline V gene data show CDR1 as WSHSY and CDR2 as SAAADI. The CDR3 loop spans 14 amino acids. Here the CDR3 DNA reads TGCGCCAGCAGGCGGGTGGCAGGGGAAGACATGCAGTATTTC. Translating it yields CASRRVAGEDMQYF.

CDR3 amino acids: CASTWEAKETQYF. The CDR3 nucleotides are TGTGCCAGCACATGGGAGGCCAAAGAGACCCAGTACTTC. The genes are TRBV6-1 and TRBJ2-1, with D tentatively TRBD2 (6 bases). The DNA end is a closer match to TRBJ2-5, so the J assignment may be wrong. Germline lookup yields CDR1 MNHNS and CDR2 SASEGT. CDR3 length equals 13 residues.

The chain couples TRBV11-2 to TRBJ2-7; 8 nucleotides line up with TRBD2. CDR1 is SGHAT and CDR2 is FQNNGV in the germline V gene. V gave up 0 bases and J gave up 9 bases; unmatched junction bases: 10. The CDR3 sequence is 15 residues long. The chain's CDR3 is CASSLETSAHMGQYF. Written as DNA, the CDR3 is TGTGCCAGCAGCTTAGAGACTAGCGCACATATGGGGCAGTACTTC.